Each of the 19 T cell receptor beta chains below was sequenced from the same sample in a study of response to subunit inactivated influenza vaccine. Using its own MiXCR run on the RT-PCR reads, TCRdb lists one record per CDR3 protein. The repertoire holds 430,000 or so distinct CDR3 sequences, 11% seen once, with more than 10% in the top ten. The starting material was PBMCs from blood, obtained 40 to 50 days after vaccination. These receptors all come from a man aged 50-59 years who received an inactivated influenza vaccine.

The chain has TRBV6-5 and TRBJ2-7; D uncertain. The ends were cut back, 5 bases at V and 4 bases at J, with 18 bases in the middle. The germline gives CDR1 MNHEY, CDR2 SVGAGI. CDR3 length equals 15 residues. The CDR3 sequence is CASSNGYPLTYEQYF. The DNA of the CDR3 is TGTGCCAGCAGTAACGGGTACCCCCTCACGTACGAGCAGTACTTC.

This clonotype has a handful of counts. CDR3 residues: CASSQDTGSGREQYF. CDR3 nucleotide sequence: TGCGCCAGCAGCCAAGACACGGGATCTGGTCGCGAGCAGTACTTC. This chain uses TRBV4-1 with TRBJ2-7, with D perhaps matching TRBD2 (5 bases). Trimming took 0 bases from V and 6 from J, leaving 15 bases between them. Germline V gene sequence: CDR1 MGHRA, CDR2 YSYEKL. The CDR3 sequence is 15 residues long.

The CDR3 DNA reads TGTGCCAGCAGCTTAGGCCAGGGCGTTAATGAAAAACTGTTTTTT. This codes for CASSLGQGVNEKLFF. The V gene is TRBV11-2, the J gene TRBJ1-4; maybe TRBD1 (5 bases). CDR3 size: 15 residues. Trimming stripped 1 base from V and 4 bases from J, with 10 bases between. Germline CDR1 reads SGHAT; CDR2 reads FQNNGV.

This chain's CDR3 is CASDVLAAGVTQYF. The CDR3 DNA sequence: TGTGCCAGCGACGTCCTGGCAGCGGGAGTTACGCAGTATTTT. The chain joins TRBV6-1 to TRBJ2-3; 8 bases agree with TRBD2. The V and J ends lost 8 bases and 8 bases, in that order; junction bases with no gene match: 12. The CDR3 loop spans 14 amino acids. Germline V gives CDR1 MNHNS, CDR2 SASEGT.

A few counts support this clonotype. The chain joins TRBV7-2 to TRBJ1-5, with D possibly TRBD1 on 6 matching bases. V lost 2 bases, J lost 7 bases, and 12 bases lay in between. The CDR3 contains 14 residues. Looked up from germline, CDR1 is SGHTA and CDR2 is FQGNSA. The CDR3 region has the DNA TGTGCCAGCAGCTTAAACAGGGTAAACCAGCCCCAGCATTTT. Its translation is CASSLNRVNQPQHF.

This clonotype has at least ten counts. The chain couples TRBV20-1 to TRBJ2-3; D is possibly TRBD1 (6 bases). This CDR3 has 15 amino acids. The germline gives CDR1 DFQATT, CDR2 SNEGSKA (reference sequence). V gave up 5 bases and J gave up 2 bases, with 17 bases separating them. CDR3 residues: CSAAKQGSITDTQYF. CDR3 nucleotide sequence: TGCAGTGCTGCTAAACAGGGATCAATCACAGATACGCAGTATTTT.

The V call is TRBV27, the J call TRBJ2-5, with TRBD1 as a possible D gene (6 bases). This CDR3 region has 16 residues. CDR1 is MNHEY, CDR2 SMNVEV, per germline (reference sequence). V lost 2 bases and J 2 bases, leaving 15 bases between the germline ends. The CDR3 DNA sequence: TGTGCCAGCAGTTTACAGGGGTACGGACAGCAAGAGACCCAGTACTTC. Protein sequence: CASSLQGYGQQETQYF.

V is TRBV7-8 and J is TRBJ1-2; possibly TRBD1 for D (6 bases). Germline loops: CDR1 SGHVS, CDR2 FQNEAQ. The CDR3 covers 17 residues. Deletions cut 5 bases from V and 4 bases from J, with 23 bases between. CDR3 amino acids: CASSPTSRTGKIYGYTF. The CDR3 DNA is TGTGCCAGCAGCCCCACATCCCGCACAGGGAAGATCTATGGCTACACCTTC. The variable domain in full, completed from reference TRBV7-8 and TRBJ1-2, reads GAGVSQSPRYKVAKRGQDVALRCDPISGHVSLFWYQQALGQGPEFLTYFQNEAQLDKSGLPSDRFFAERPEGSVSTLKIQRTQQEDSAVYLCASSPTSRTGKIYGYTFGSGTRLTVV.

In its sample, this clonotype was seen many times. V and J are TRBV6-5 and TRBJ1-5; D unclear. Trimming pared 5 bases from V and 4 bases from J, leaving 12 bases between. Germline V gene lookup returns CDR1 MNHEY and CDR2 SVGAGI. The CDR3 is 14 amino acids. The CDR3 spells CASSPSIKNQPQHF. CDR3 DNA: TGTGCCAGCAGTCCCTCGATAAAAAATCAGCCCCAGCATTTT.

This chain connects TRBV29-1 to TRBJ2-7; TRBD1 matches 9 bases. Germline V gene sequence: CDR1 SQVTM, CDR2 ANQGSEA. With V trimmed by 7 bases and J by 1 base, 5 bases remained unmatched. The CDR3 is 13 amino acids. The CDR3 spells CSDPTGGSYEQYF. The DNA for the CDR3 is TGCAGCGACCCGACAGGGGGTTCCTACGAGCAGTACTTC.

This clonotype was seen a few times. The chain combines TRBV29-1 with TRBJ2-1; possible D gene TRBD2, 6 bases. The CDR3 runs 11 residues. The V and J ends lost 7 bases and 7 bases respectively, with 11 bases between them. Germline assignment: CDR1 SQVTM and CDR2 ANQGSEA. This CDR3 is CSAPGGNEQFF. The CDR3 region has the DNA TGCAGCGCCCCTGGGGGGAATGAGCAGTTCTTC.

The CDR3 spells CASSLAPAGFYEQYF. DNA for the CDR3: TGTGCCAGCAGCCTCGCCCCGGCAGGGTTCTACGAGCAGTACTTC. The V call is TRBV7-2, the J call TRBJ2-7; maybe TRBD1 (5 bases). V lost 5 bases and J lost 3, with 17 bases in between. CDR1 is SGHTA and CDR2 is FQGNSA in the germline V gene. The CDR3 contains 15 residues.

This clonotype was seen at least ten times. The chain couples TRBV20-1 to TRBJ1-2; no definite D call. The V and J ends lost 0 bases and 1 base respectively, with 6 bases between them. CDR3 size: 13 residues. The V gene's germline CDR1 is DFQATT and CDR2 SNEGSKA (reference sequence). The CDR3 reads CSARESGNYGYTF. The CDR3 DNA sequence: TGCAGTGCTAGAGAGTCGGGTAACTATGGCTACACCTTC.

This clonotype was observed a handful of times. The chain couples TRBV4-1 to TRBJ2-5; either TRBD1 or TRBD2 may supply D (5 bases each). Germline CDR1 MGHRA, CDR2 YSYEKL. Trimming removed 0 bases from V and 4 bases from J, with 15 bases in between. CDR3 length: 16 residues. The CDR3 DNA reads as TGCGCCAGCAGCCAAGATCCCGGGGCAGGAGGAGAGACCCAGTACTTC. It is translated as CASSQDPGAGGETQYF.

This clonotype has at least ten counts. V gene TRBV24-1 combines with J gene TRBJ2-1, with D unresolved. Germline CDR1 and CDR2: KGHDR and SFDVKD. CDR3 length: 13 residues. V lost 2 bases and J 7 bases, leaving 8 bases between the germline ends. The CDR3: CATSDSPLNEQFF. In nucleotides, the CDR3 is TGTGCCACCAGTGATTCCCCCCTGAATGAGCAGTTCTTC.

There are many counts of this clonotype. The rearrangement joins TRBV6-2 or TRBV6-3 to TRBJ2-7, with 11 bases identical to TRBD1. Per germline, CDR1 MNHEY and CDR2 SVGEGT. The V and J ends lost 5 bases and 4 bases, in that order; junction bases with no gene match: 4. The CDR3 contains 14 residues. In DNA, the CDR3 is TGTGCCAGCAGTCAGGACAGGGGGCTATACGAGCAGTACTTC. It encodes CASSQDRGLYEQYF.

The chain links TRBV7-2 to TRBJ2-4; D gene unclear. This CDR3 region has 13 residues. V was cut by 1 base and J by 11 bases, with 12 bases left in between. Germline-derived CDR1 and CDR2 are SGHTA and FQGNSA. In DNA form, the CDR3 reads TGTGCCAGCAGCTTAGGAGTTGATGGCGTTCAGTACTTC. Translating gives CASSLGVDGVQYF.

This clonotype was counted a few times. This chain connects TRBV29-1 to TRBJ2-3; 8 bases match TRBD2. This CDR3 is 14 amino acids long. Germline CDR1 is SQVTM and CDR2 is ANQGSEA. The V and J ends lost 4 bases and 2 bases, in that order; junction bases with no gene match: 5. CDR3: CSVAETSVTDTQYF. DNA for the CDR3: TGCAGCGTTGCCGAGACTAGCGTCACAGATACGCAGTATTTT.

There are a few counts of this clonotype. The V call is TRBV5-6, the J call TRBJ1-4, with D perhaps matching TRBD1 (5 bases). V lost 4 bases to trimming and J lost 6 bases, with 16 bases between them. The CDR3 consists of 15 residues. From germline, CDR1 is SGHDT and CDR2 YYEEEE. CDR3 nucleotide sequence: TGTGCCAGCAGCCGGGTGGTAGGGGCGGATGAAAAACTGTTTTTT. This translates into CASSRVVGADEKLFF. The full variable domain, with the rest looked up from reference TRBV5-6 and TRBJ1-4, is DAGVTQSPTHLIKTRGQQVTLRCSPKSGHDTVSWYQQALGQGPQFIFQYYEEEERQRGNFPDRFSGHQFPNYSSELNVNALLLGDSALYLCASSRVVGADEKLFFGSGTQLSVL.